This TCR beta chain was found in a study of pediatric ulcerative colitis. Overall study results and limits: Clonal expansions reduced rectal repertoire diversity in acute severe colitis. Substantially fewer templates came from a couple of patients' blood samples.

The rectum was sampled with one to two pinch biopsies at colonoscopy. No immunosuppressive drugs were given to ulcerative colitis patients before diagnostic colonoscopy. There are a few counts of this clone. Its target is not known. CDR3 length equals 11 residues. Trimming shortened V by 7 bases and J by 7 bases, and 7 bases separated the two germline ends. The germline gives CDR1 LNHDA, CDR2 SQIVND (reference sequence). The survey-level immunoSEQ assay was used. Repertoires were generated with immunoSEQ multiplex PCR, while TCRdb's copy carries only in-frame clones and drops some. The sample consists of tens of thousands of clones, less than 80% of them appearing once.

The sequence came from a boy younger than 18 with moderate ulcerative colitis. What was sequenced was gut tissue. The chain employs TRBV19 and TRBJ1-4; D not resolved. CDR3 protein: CASTSTEKLFF. CDR3 nucleotides: TGTGCCAGTACCAGCACTGAAAAACTGTTTTTT.